This T cell receptor (beta chain) derives from a study of T cell repertoires in cytomegalovirus infection. Study context: It can be stated that public TCR beta signatures indicated CMV infection as well as a matching HLA type. Study-level findings and limits: Totalled public TCR beta family frequency picked out people who carried CMV plus the relevant HLA. Within the response measured ex vivo, HLA-C-restricted CMV-specific TCR beta clonotypes were dominant.

From the reads, TCRdb called clonotypes with MiXCR, one entry per CDR3 protein. The top ten hold about 14% of the sample, which has approximately 990,000 distinct CDR3 sequences, around 30% seen once. The CDR3 totals 15 residues. Germline assignment: CDR1 SGHKS and CDR2 YYEKEE (reference sequence). Trimming took off 1 base at V and 2 bases at J, with 10 bases between the two ends. In its sample, this clonotype was seen a few times. Its specificity is unknown. The sequence was collected from a human donor in good health (CMV status not recorded). Some clones in this sample may be carry-over from other donors' samples. The sample in question was cultured CD8+ T cells from PBMCs, obtained from culture after CMV antigen stimulation. V gene TRBV5-5 combines with J gene TRBJ1-3, with D perhaps matching TRBD1 (5 bases). CDR3 amino acids: CASSLSGDPGNTIYF. CDR3 DNA: TGTGCCAGCAGCTTGTCGGGGGATCCTGGAAACACCATATATTTT.